This T cell receptor beta chain was recorded in a study of read filtering for tumor transcriptome and immune sequencing. About the research overall: 8 patients were R-ISS I, 16 were R-ISS II, 6 or 7 were R-ISS III. Study-wide points: Single-read clonotypes: roughly 82% of IR-seq clonotypes (roughly 3.5% of reads), 60% to 75% of RNA-seq clonotypes (roughly 49% of reads).

Molecular barcoded adaptors covering alpha/delta and beta/gamma chains were used on around 370 ng RNA. TCRdb redid the calling of the reads with MiXCR, one entry per CDR3 protein. This sample has more than 45,000 distinct CDR3 sequences, with around 19% found just once. Both ends counted, the CDR3 spans 12 residues. Germline CDR1 SGHNT, CDR2 YYREEE (reference sequence). Sampling of bone marrow took place during active disease in every patient. About this clonotype: Its target is unknown. The CDR3 does not close with the conserved phenylalanine or tryptophan, likely indicating a read error. The DNA is left out, because the CDR3 cannot be placed on it with certainty; the CDR3 is given as TCRdb lists it.

The sequencing sample was made of a population of CD138-negative cells sorted from bone marrow. This clonotype was sampled from a donor at least 40 years old with multiple myeloma. The chain combines TRBV5-4 with TRBJ2-1. This CDR3 reads CASSLTTNEQSL.